Shown below are 5 T cell receptor beta chains from a single sample sequenced in a study of blood T cell repertoires in COVID-19. TCRdb keeps only in-frame clones here, not all; method: immunoSEQ multiplex PCR. The sample contains some 180,000 clones, around 90% of which appear only once. The sample taken for sequencing was peripheral blood. Source of these receptors: a man aged 50 or older with acute or convalescent COVID-19.

The genes are TRBV7-2 and TRBJ1-5; D unclear. Per germline, CDR1 SGHTA and CDR2 FQGNSA. Trimming removed 5 bases from V and 7 bases from J, with 18 bases in between. The CDR3 spans 15 residues. The CDR3 nucleotides are TGTGCCAGCAGCCCGGCGGGCCCGTCTGGGCAGCCCCAGCATTTT. The encoded protein is CASSPAGPSGQPQHF.

The table lists this clone with a count of one. The V and J genes are TRBV6-6 and TRBJ2-7, with D possibly matching TRBD2 (6 bases). CDR1 and CDR2 (germline): MNHNY, SVGAGI (reference sequence). This CDR3 is built from 14 residues. V was pared by 2 bases and J by 5 bases, with 13 bases between. The CDR3 bases are TGTGCCAGCAGTTACGATGAGACTAGGAACGAGCAGTACTTC. This gives the protein CASSYDETRNEQYF.

This sequence joins TRBV5-6 and TRBJ1-5; tentative D call: TRBD1 (6 bases). Germline values: CDR1 SGHDT, CDR2 YYEEEE. The CDR3 spans 16 residues. V lost 4 bases and J lost 9, with 23 bases in between. Here the CDR3 reads CASSVWGGQASRPQHF. CDR3 sequence (DNA): TGTGCCAGCAGCGTGTGGGGGGGACAAGCCTCCCGGCCCCAGCATTTT.

In its sample, this clone was seen once. The chain combines TRBV5-5 with TRBJ1-6; no reliable D call. The V gene lost 3 bases and the J gene lost 6 bases, with 4 bases spanning the gap. The CDR3 sequence is 12 residues long. Per the germline V gene, CDR1 is SGHKS and CDR2 is YYEKEE (reference sequence). The CDR3 sequence is CASSSINSPLHF. CDR3 DNA: TGTGCCAGCAGCTCCATTAATTCACCCCTCCACTTT.

This clone was seen more than once but under ten times. Other DNA sequences in the sample encode the same CDR3. The chain recombines TRBV3-1 (or the pseudogene TRBV3-2) with TRBJ2-2, with D possibly being TRBD1 (6 bases). The V and J ends lost 0 bases and 5 bases respectively, with 7 bases between them. Germline assignment: CDR1 LGHDT and CDR2 YNNKEL (reference sequence). The CDR3 is made up of 14 amino acids. Here the CDR3 DNA reads TGTGCCAGCAGCCAAGAGGGGGCGACCGGGGAGCTGTTTTTT. This gives the protein CASSQEGATGELFF.